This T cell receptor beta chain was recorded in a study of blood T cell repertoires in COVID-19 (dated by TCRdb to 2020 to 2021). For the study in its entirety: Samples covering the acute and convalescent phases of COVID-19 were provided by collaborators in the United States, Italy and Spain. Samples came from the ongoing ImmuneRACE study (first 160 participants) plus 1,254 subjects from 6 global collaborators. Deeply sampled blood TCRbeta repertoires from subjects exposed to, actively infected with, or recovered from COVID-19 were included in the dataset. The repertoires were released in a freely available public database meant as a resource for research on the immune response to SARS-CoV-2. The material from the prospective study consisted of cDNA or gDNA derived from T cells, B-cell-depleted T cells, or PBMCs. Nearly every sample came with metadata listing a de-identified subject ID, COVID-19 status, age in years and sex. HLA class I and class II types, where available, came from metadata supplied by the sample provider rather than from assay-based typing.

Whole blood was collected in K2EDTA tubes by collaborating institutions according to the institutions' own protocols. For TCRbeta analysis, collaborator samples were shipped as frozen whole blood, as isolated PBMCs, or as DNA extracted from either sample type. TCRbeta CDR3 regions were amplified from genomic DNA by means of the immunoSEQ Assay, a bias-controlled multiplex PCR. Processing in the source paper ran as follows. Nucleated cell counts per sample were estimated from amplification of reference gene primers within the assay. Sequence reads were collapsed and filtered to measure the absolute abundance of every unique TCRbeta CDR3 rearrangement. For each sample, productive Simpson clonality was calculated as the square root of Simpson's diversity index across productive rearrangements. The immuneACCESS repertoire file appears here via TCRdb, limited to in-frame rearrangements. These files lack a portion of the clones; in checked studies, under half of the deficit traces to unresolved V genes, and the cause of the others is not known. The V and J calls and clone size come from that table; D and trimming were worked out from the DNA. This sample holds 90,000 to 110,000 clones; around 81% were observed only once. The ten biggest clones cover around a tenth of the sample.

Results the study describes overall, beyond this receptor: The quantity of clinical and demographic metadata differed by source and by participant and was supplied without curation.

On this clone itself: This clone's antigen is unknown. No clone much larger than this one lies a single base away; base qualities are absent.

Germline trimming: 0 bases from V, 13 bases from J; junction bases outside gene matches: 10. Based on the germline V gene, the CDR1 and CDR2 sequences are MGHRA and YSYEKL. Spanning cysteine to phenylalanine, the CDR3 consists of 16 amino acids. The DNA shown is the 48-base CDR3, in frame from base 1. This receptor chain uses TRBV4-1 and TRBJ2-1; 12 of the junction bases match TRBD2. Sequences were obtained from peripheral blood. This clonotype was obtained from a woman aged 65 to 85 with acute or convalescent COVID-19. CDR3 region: CASSQDRGASGRVQFF. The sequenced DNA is TGCGCCAGCAGCCAAGACAGGGGGGCTAGCGGGAGGGTACAGTTCTTC.